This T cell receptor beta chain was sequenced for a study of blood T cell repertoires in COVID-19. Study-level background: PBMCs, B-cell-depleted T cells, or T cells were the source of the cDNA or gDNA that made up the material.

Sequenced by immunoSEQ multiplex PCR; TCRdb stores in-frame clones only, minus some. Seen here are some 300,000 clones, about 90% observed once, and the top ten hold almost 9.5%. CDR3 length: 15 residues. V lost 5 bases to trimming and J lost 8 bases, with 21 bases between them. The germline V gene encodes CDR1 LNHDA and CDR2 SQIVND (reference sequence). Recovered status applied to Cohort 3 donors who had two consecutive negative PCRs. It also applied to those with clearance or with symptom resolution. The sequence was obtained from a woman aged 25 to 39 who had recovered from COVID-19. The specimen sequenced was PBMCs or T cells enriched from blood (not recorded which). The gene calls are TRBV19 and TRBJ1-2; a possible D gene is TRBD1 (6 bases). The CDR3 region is CASSSRSGAARGYTF. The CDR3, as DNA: TGTGCCAGTAGTTCCCGCTCAGGGGCGGCTCGGGGCTACACCTTC. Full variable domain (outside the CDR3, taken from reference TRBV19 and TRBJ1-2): DGGITQSPKYLFRKEGQNVTLSCEQNLNHDAMYWYRQDPGQGLRLIYYSQIVNDFQKGDIAEGYSVSREKKESFPLTVTSAQKNPTAFYLCASSSRSGAARGYTFGSGTRLTVV.